The 30 T cell receptor beta chains below all came from one sample that was sequenced in a study of blood T cell repertoires in COVID-19. This table comes from immunoSEQ multiplex PCR, and its TCRdb copy is limited to in-frame clones, with some not included. The sample includes under 60,000 clones, roughly four fifths seen only once; the top ten take 7.3%. Material for sequencing was peripheral blood. The receptor set was obtained from a middle-aged man with acute or convalescent COVID-19.

V and J are TRBV5-6 and TRBJ2-7; 10 bases fit TRBD2. The CDR3 is 14 residues long. The germline CDR1 and CDR2 sequences are SGHDT and YYEEEE. Trimming at V came to 5 bases and at J to 2 bases, leaving 4 bases not matched to a gene. The CDR3 spells CASRSAGGPYEQYF. DNA of the CDR3: TGTGCCAGCAGGTCAGCGGGGGGGCCCTACGAGCAGTACTTC.

This clone was counted ten times or more. The chain couples TRBV19 to TRBJ1-6; D is uncertain. Trimming took off 3 bases at V and 7 bases at J, with 10 bases between the two ends. Germline CDR1 LNHDA, CDR2 SQIVND (reference sequence). The CDR3 consists of 14 residues. The CDR3 nucleotides read TGTGCCAGTAGTATTTTAGAGGGAAATTCACCCCTCCACTTT. It yields the protein CASSILEGNSPLHF.

This chain joins TRBV3-1 (or the pseudogene TRBV3-2) and TRBJ1-3; D might be TRBD1 (5 bases). V shed 4 bases and J shed 0 bases, with 10 bases lying between them. The CDR3 totals 15 residues. Looked up from germline, CDR1 is LGHDT and CDR2 is YNNKEL (reference sequence). The CDR3 DNA is TGTGCCAGCAGCCGACAGTTAACCTCTGGAAACACCATATATTTT. Amino acids: CASSRQLTSGNTIYF.

The chain joins TRBV2 to TRBJ2-2; D call uncertain. The CDR3 length is 15 residues. Germline values: CDR1 SNHLY, CDR2 FYNNEI. The ends were cut back, 2 bases at V and 1 base at J, with 8 bases in the middle. CDR3 in DNA: TGTGCCAGCAGTGAAAACAGCTTGAACACCGGGGAGCTGTTTTTT. Translating gives CASSENSLNTGELFF.

The V and J genes are TRBV7-3 and TRBJ2-1; 12 bases map to TRBD2. This CDR3 spans 20 amino acids. With V trimmed by 5 bases and J by 0 bases, 14 bases remained unmatched. In germline, CDR1 is SGHTA, CDR2 FQGTGA. CDR3 in amino acids: CASSRPPPGLAGSSYNEQFF. In nucleotides, the CDR3 is TGTGCCAGCAGCCGGCCCCCGCCGGGACTAGCGGGCAGCTCCTACAATGAGCAGTTCTTC. Complete variable domain (other parts from reference TRBV7-3 and TRBJ2-1): GAGVSQTPSNKVTEKGKYVELRCDPISGHTALYWYRQSLGQGPEFLIYFQGTGAADDSGLPNDRFFAVRPEGSVSTLKIQRTERGDSAVYLCASSRPPPGLAGSSYNEQFFGPGTRLTVL.

This clone was seen a handful of times. This chain uses TRBV27 with TRBJ2-1; no clear D. This CDR3 has 15 residues. V gave up 7 bases and J gave up 0 bases, with 13 bases separating them. Germline V gene lookup returns CDR1 MNHEY and CDR2 SMNVEV (reference sequence). The CDR3 sequence: CASTVVTGSYNEQFF. For the CDR3, the DNA is TGTGCCAGCACCGTTGTCACCGGCTCCTACAATGAGCAGTTCTTC.

The V and J genes are TRBV19 and TRBJ1-6; D is perhaps TRBD1 (5 bases). The germline V gene has CDR1 LNHDA and CDR2 SQIVND (reference sequence). The CDR3 length is 18 residues. V was pared by 0 bases and J by 0 bases, with 12 bases between. The CDR3 protein is CASSIDLRTPSYNSPLHF. Written as DNA, the CDR3 is TGTGCCAGTAGTATAGATCTGCGGACACCCTCCTATAATTCACCCCTCCACTTT.

J is TRBJ2-1 and V is TRBV30, with 9 bases fitting TRBD2. CDR1 is GTSNPN, CDR2 SVGIG, per germline (reference sequence). CDR3 length: 15 amino acids. Losses at the gene ends were 2 bases for V and 9 bases for J; bases not matched to a gene: 11. The CDR3 loop reads CAWSKVAGGRGEQFF. CDR3 nucleotides: TGTGCCTGGAGTAAGGTGGCGGGGGGGAGAGGTGAGCAGTTCTTC. The whole variable domain, remainder taken from reference TRBV30 and TRBJ2-1, is SQTIHQWPATLVQPVGSPLSLECTVEGTSNPNLYWYRQAAGRGLQLLFYSVGIGQISSEVPQNLSASRPQDRQFILSSKKLLLSDSGFYLCAWSKVAGGRGEQFFGPGTRLTVL.

V usage is TRBV2 and J usage is TRBJ2-3; 9 nucleotides match TRBD2. This CDR3 has 17 amino acids. Per the germline V gene, CDR1 is SNHLY and CDR2 is FYNNEI. V gave up 2 bases and J gave up 2 bases; unmatched junction bases: 8. This chain's CDR3 is CASSEWRSGGFTDTQYF. CDR3 bases: TGTGCCAGCAGTGAATGGAGAAGCGGGGGGTTCACAGATACGCAGTATTTT. Supplemented by reference TRBV2 and TRBJ2-3, the full variable domain reads EPEVTQTPSHQVTQMGQEVILRCVPISNHLYFYWYRQILGQKVEFLVSFYNNEISEKSEIFDDQFSVERPDGSNFTLKIRSTKLEDSAMYFCASSEWRSGGFTDTQYFGPGTRLTVL.

By share, this clone ranks as medium-sized. The CDR3 region has the DNA TGTGCCAGCAGCCAAGTCTTAGCGGGGGGTGGTGGCACAGATACGCAGTATTTT. Its protein product is CASSQVLAGGGGTDTQYF. The rearrangement uses TRBV3-1 (or the pseudogene TRBV3-2) and TRBJ2-3; TRBD2 matches 10 bases. The CDR3 contains 18 residues. With V trimmed by 1 base and J by 1 base, 8 bases remained unmatched. Germline loops: CDR1 LGHDT, CDR2 YNNKEL (reference sequence).

This clone was seen more than once but under ten times. The genes are TRBV12-3 or TRBV12-4 and TRBJ2-2; D is uncertain. There are 13 residues in the CDR3. Trimming left V 3 bases short and J 4 bases short, with 6 bases between. CDR3 nucleotides: TGTGCCAGCAGTTTGACTTTCACCGGGGAGCTGTTTTTT. Its translation is CASSLTFTGELFF.

The V and J genes are TRBV7-3 and TRBJ1-2; TRBD1 aligns across 9 bases. CDR1 is SGHTA and CDR2 is FQGTGA in the germline V gene. The V gene end was trimmed by 2 bases and the J gene end by 6 bases; junction bases not matched to a gene: 4. The length of the CDR3 is 14 residues. As DNA, the CDR3 is TGTGCCAGCAGCTTAGGGACAGGGTGGCATGGCTACACCTTC. Amino acids: CASSLGTGWHGYTF.

V is TRBV7-2 and J is TRBJ1-6; 8 positions agree with TRBD1. CDR3 length: 15 amino acids. Germline V CDR1 and CDR2: SGHTA, FQGNSA. With 5 bases clipped from V and 6 bases from J, the junction kept 6 bases outside the gene matches. CDR3 sequence reads: CASSPPGGANSPLHF. The CDR3 DNA follows: TGTGCCAGCAGCCCCCCAGGGGGCGCTAATTCACCCCTCCACTTT. Full variable domain (remainder filled in from reference TRBV7-2 and TRBJ1-6): GAGVSQSPSNKVTEKGKDVELRCDPISGHTALYWYRQSLGQGLEFLIYFQGNSAPDKSGLPSDRFSAERTGGSVSTLTIQRTQQEDSAVYLCASSPPGGANSPLHFGNGTRLTVT.

V gene TRBV24-1 combines with J gene TRBJ2-7; 7 bases are a match to TRBD1. Looked up from germline, CDR1 is KGHDR and CDR2 is SFDVKD. The CDR3 has 14 residues. V lost 3 bases to trimming and J lost 2 bases; unmatched junction nucleotides: 3. Here the CDR3 reads CATSDPGTAYEQYF. The CDR3 DNA reads as TGTGCCACCAGTGATCCCGGGACAGCCTACGAGCAGTACTTC.

V and J are TRBV7-2 and TRBJ1-1; TRBD1 might be the D (6 bases). This CDR3 has 15 residues. CDR1 SGHTA and CDR2 FQGNSA come from the germline V gene. Trimming removed 1 base at V and 0 bases at J, with 9 bases between. The CDR3 DNA follows: TGTGCCAGCAGCTTAGAAGGGACAATGAACACTGAAGCTTTCTTT. It translates to CASSLEGTMNTEAFF.

DNA for the CDR3: TGCGCCAGCAGCCTAGACAGGAATCAGCCCCAGCATTTT. Protein product: CASSLDRNQPQHF. The chain has TRBV5-1 and TRBJ1-5; TRBD1 might be the D (6 bases). Germline V gene lookup returns CDR1 SGHRS and CDR2 YFSETQ. Trimming took 4 bases from V and 4 from J, leaving 9 bases between them. The CDR3 spans 13 residues.

This chain uses TRBV18 with TRBJ1-2; D unclear. This CDR3 is built from 14 residues. Germline CDR1 and CDR2: KGHSH and LQKENI. The germline V and J ends were trimmed by 0 bases and 6 bases, with 11 bases remaining between them. The DNA of the CDR3 is TGTGCCAGCTCACCACCAGGAGACCTCGATGGCTACACCTTC. Residues: CASSPPGDLDGYTF.

The rearrangement joins TRBV3-1 (or the pseudogene TRBV3-2) to TRBJ1-5; perhaps TRBD1 as D (5 bases). V lost 4 bases and J lost 7, with 17 bases in between. Germline CDR1 reads LGHDT; CDR2 reads YNNKEL (reference sequence). The CDR3 runs to 15 residues. This CDR3 reads CASSPTGDSRQPQHF. CDR3 DNA sequence: TGTGCCAGCAGCCCTACGGGGGATTCAAGGCAGCCCCAGCATTTT.

CDR3 in DNA: TGTGCCAGCAGGCAGGGCCTAAGCTTAGAGGGCAATCAGCCCCAGCATTTT. Translation: CASRQGLSLEGNQPQHF. The chain combines TRBV6-7 with TRBJ1-5, with D maybe TRBD1 (5 bases). TRBV6-7 is placed among ORFs of uncertain function. The V end was cut by 6 bases, the J end by 2 bases, with 20 bases between. The CDR3 spans 17 residues.

This clone was seen a handful of times. The chain recombines TRBV6-1 with TRBJ2-5, with TRBD2 identical over 8 bases. Germline CDR1 MNHNS, CDR2 SASEGT. The trim removed 1 base at V and 1 base at J, leaving 14 bases unmatched. This CDR3 is 19 amino acids long. Here the CDR3 reads CASSEDLGVSGGPQETQYF. The CDR3, as DNA: TGTGCCAGCAGTGAAGATTTGGGGGTAAGCGGGGGTCCCCAAGAGACCCAGTACTTC.

There are a few counts of this clone. The CDR3 is CASSMTGRGQPQHF. The CDR3 DNA sequence: TGTGCCAGTAGTATGACAGGCCGAGGTCAGCCCCAGCATTTT. V usage is TRBV19 and J usage is TRBJ1-5, with D maybe TRBD1 (6 bases). The germline V and J ends were trimmed by 3 bases and 6 bases, with 12 bases remaining between them. The germline gives CDR1 LNHDA, CDR2 SQIVND (reference sequence). This CDR3 spans 14 amino acids.

This chain connects TRBV3-1 (or the pseudogene TRBV3-2) to TRBJ2-5; 8 bases agree with TRBD1. This CDR3 has 15 amino acids. V lost 2 bases and J lost 4; bases outside the gene matches: 6. Germline V gene sequence: CDR1 LGHDT, CDR2 YNNKEL (reference sequence). CDR3 loop: CASSQWDRLGETQYF. CDR3 nucleotide sequence: TGTGCCAGCAGCCAATGGGACAGGCTCGGAGAGACCCAGTACTTC.

The rearrangement links TRBV6-5 to TRBJ1-5; D call uncertain. The germline V gene has CDR1 MNHEY and CDR2 SVGAGI. Trimming removed 6 bases from V and 1 base from J, with 13 bases in between. The CDR3 contains 15 residues. CDR3 residues: CASRSRSGSNQPQHF. DNA for the CDR3: TGTGCCAGCAGGTCTCGATCGGGAAGCAATCAGCCCCAGCATTTT.

With respect to this clone: The same CDR3 is also encoded by other DNA sequences in this sample. The chain couples TRBV7-9 to TRBJ2-2; maybe TRBD1 (5 bases). The CDR3 is 14 residues long. Germline CDR1 is SEHNR and CDR2 is FQNEAQ (reference sequence). The ends were cut back, 3 bases at V and 1 base at J, with 6 bases in the middle. CDR3 bases: TGTGCCAGCAGCTTGACAGTGAACACCGGGGAGCTGTTTTTT. Protein sequence: CASSLTVNTGELFF.

V gene TRBV28 combines with J gene TRBJ2-3; 7 bases are shared with TRBD1. CDR3 length: 13 residues. The germline V gene has CDR1 MDHEN and CDR2 SYDVKM. The J segment lost 0 bases and the V segment lost 8 bases, leaving 2 bases of the junction unmatched. CDR3 sequence (DNA): TGTGCCAGCGGACAGGCTAGCACAGATACGCAGTATTTT. Protein sequence: CASGQASTDTQYF. Full variable domain (rest looked up from reference TRBV28 and TRBJ2-3): DVKVTQSSRYLVKRTGEKVFLECVQDMDHENMFWYRQDPGLGLRLIYFSYDVKMKEKGDIPEGYSVSREKKERFSLILESASTNQTSMYLCASGQASTDTQYFGPGTRLTVL.

The chain combines TRBV19 with TRBJ2-5; the D is unclear. The germline V gene encodes CDR1 LNHDA and CDR2 SQIVND (reference sequence). This CDR3 has 12 amino acids. Trimming cost V 6 bases and J 5 bases, with 10 bases left between them. CDR3 DNA sequence: TGTGCCAGTAGCGCCCTCGGGGAGACCCAGTACTTC. Its protein is CASSALGETQYF.

This clone appeared a single time. The CDR3 sequence is CASSLMEGEKLFF. The CDR3 nucleotides are TGTGCCAGCAGCTTAATGGAGGGTGAAAAACTGTTTTTT. This sequence joins TRBV7-2 and TRBJ1-4; D is undetermined. V dropped 2 bases and J dropped 7 bases, with 8 bases sitting between them. CDR3 length: 13 amino acids. CDR1 SGHTA and CDR2 FQGNSA come from the germline V gene. Variable domain in full (rest from reference TRBV7-2 and TRBJ1-4): GAGVSQSPSNKVTEKGKDVELRCDPISGHTALYWYRQSLGQGLEFLIYFQGNSAPDKSGLPSDRFSAERTGGSVSTLTIQRTQQEDSAVYLCASSLMEGEKLFFGSGTQLSVL.

The chain joins TRBV6-4 to TRBJ1-1; unclear D gene. The germline V and J ends were trimmed by 6 bases and 0 bases, with 8 bases remaining between them. The CDR3 runs 13 residues. Germline CDR1 MRHNA, CDR2 SNTAGT. The DNA of the CDR3 is TGTGCCAGCAGCTTTGACTTGAACACTGAAGCTTTCTTT. Its translation is CASSFDLNTEAFF.

This clone was picked up one time. This chain links TRBV5-1 with TRBJ1-3; tentatively, D is TRBD1 (6 bases). CDR1 SGHRS and CDR2 YFSETQ come from the germline V gene. The germline V and J ends were trimmed by 7 bases and 0 bases, with 11 bases remaining between them. There are 14 residues in the CDR3. CDR3 in DNA: TGCGCCAGCCAACAGGGATCCTCTGGAAACACCATATATTTT. This sequence encodes CASQQGSSGNTIYF.

The chain employs TRBV3-1 (or the pseudogene TRBV3-2) and TRBJ2-1; 7 bases fit TRBD1. The V gene's germline CDR1 is LGHDT and CDR2 YNNKEL (reference sequence). The CDR3 is 14 amino acids. V lost 2 bases to trimming and J lost 4 bases; unmatched junction nucleotides: 2. The CDR3 protein is CASSQLGQYNEQFF. DNA of the CDR3: TGTGCCAGCAGCCAACTGGGACAGTACAATGAGCAGTTCTTC.